The rows below give T cell receptor beta chains drawn from one sample of a study of T cell responses to AZD1222 COVID-19 vaccine. Clones were read by immunoSEQ multiplex PCR, and TCRdb kept only the in-frame ones, dropping some. Of roughly 100,000 clones in the sample, 91% were seen once. The sample here was peripheral blood, taken on day 0 of AZD1222 vaccination. The origin of the receptors is an adult in good health. CDR3s include the opening cysteine and the closing phenylalanine or tryptophan. Expanded clones are given a class, and other clones once, few, many or no size at all.

clone size | V gene | CDR3 protein
. | TRBV5-5 | CASSLTGGYEQYF
. | TRBV5-4 | CASSLGGAGTFRETQYF
. | TRBV28 | CASRPGGGPKLYGYTF
. | TRBV6-5 | CATPTGTGSGNTIYF
. | TRBV9 | CASSAAGAGYRETQYF
. | TRBV28 | CASSRTGLGADTQYF
. | TRBV4-3 | CASSQDRGGTPLAKNIQYF
. | TRBV7-3 | CASSRGQGEKLFF
. | TRBV7-2 | CASSLAGGTYEQYF
. | TRBV5-4 | CASSLLSLSLAASYNEQFF
. | TRBV4-1 | CASSQALRDPNTGELFF
once | TRBV24-1 | CATSDFSTGELFF
. | TRBV27 | CASSLSSPWSTEAFF
. | TRBV5-1 | CASRGGLGANTGELFF
. | TRBV14 | CASSQVAGINEKLFF
. | TRBV24-1 | CATSQPGLYEQFF
. | TRBV4-2 | CASSRQGYEQYF
. | TRBV7-9 | CASSFEPDYGYTF
. | TRBV4-2 | CASSPDRDRAHEQYF
. | TRBV28 | CASSPLAGAPRSYEQYF
. | TRBV7-3 | CASSPGTSGSTQFF
. | TRBV27 | CASRDSNYYEQYF
. | TRBV7-6 | CATGDGASYEQYF
. | TRBV5-1 | CASSFGTGSYGYTF
. | TRBV9 | CASSVDADTLTDTQYF
few | TRBV29-1 | CSGAQGETQYF
. | TRBV7-3 | CASSITGGGNTEAFF
once | TRBV5-5 | CASSSVAGGLGDTQYF
. | TRBV11-3 | CASSSPTGTKETQYF
. | TRBV9 | CASSVGPASSYEQYF
. | TRBV5-4 | CASSLAAGRNIQYF
. | TRBV7-9 | CASTQGYTEAFF
. | TRBV30 | CAWRGLFF
. | TRBV14 | CASSQQGGGTEAFF
. | TRBV5-1 | CASASGSPYEQYF
. | TRBV18 | CASSQGLAGVLVEQFF
. | TRBV19 | CASSARTGGDEQYF
. | TRBV30 | CAWRTSGRYNEQFF
once | TRBV7-2 | CASSLGPLGSYNEQFF
once | TRBV7-6 | CASSPRDLMNTEAFF
. | TRBV3-1/TRBV3-2 | CASSPQAGANTEAFF
. | TRBV27 | CASSRFVSRDEQFF
. | TRBV27 | CASSLSGQGFGYTF
. | TRBV6-2/TRBV6-3 | CASSLGTSGRGTQYF
few | TRBV4-1 | CASSPRTGAQSSYNSPLHF
. | TRBV3-1/TRBV3-2 | CASSPQRGAYNEQFF